Below, 11 T cell receptor beta chains from the same sample are listed, as sequenced in a study of blood T cells in healthy people across ages. PCR was performed a second time for about 7 to 11 cycles using a sample-barcoded 5' primer and a J-beta primer mix. Using its own MiXCR run on the 5' RACE reads, TCRdb lists one record per CDR3 protein. The sample yields around 1,000,000 distinct CDR3 sequences, under 30% seen once. These data also featured in a second study, about T cells of mothers and their children.

Material: blood. The receptors were sampled from a girl aged 2-10 years in good health.

CDR3 sequence: CSVFLLSGRTTDTQYF. CDR3 bases: TGCAGTGTCTTTCTTTTAAGCGGGAGAACCACAGATACGCAGTATTTT. V is TRBV20-1 and J is TRBJ2-3, with 8 bases fitting TRBD2. V lost 7 bases and J lost 2; bases outside the gene matches: 14. CDR1 DFQATT and CDR2 SNEGSKA come from the germline V gene (reference sequence). CDR3 length equals 16 residues.

This clonotype was counted only a few times. The chain uses TRBV29-1 and TRBJ2-1; 11 positions match TRBD2. Germline V gene data show CDR1 as SQVTM and CDR2 as ANQGSEA. The CDR3 runs 13 residues. The CDR3 spells CSISSGRLYGQFF. The CDR3 coding sequence is TGCAGTATCTCTAGCGGGAGGTTATATGGGCAGTTCTTC.

The V call is TRBV5-1, the J call TRBJ2-5; the D call may be TRBD1 or TRBD2 (5 bases each). The CDR3 extends over 15 amino acids. Germline V CDR1 and CDR2: SGHRS, YFSETQ. Trimming took 4 bases from V and 4 from J, leaving 17 bases between them. The DNA of the CDR3 is TGCGCCAGCAGCCCGTACCAGGGTGGGAGAGAGACCCAGTACTTC. This sequence encodes CASSPYQGGRETQYF.

In this sample, this clonotype turned up a few times. This chain uses TRBV29-1 with TRBJ2-5; 13 bases align to TRBD2. This CDR3 has 15 residues. With 7 bases clipped from V and 5 bases from J, the junction kept 10 bases outside the gene matches. In germline, CDR1 is SQVTM, CDR2 ANQGSEA. The CDR3, as DNA: TGCAGCGCCGGGGGGACTAGCGGGAATGAGGAGACCCAGTACTTC. Protein sequence: CSAGGTSGNEETQYF.

The chain employs TRBV6-5 and TRBJ2-1, with D unclear. Germline loops: CDR1 MNHEY, CDR2 SVGAGI. The CDR3 is 17 amino acids. V lost 2 bases and J lost 7, with 21 bases in between. DNA of the CDR3: TGTGCCAGCAGTTACACAGCTGGGCGTACGGTTAGGAATGAGCAGTTCTTC. This encodes CASSYTAGRTVRNEQFF.

Here the CDR3 DNA reads TGCGCCAGCAGCTTGTTGTCGGGGTGGCCCCAGCATTTT. Translated: CASSLLSGWPQHF. The rearrangement uses TRBV5-1 and TRBJ1-5; no clear D gene. CDR1 is SGHRS, CDR2 YFSETQ, per germline. Trimming removed 1 base from V and 9 bases from J, with 11 bases in between. This CDR3 is 13 amino acids long.

This clonotype was observed a few times. Its ends do not fully match the called genes, so a read error is possible. The chain joins TRBV7-7 to TRBJ2-5; D unresolved. Germline V gene lookup returns CDR1 SSHAT and CDR2 FNYEAQ (reference sequence). This CDR3 contains 13 residues. The CDR3 sequence is CASSSLPSETQYF. As DNA, the CDR3 is TGTGCTAGCAGCTCCCTACCCTCCGAGACCCAGTACTTC.

This clonotype was seen a few times. The chain joins TRBV10-3 to TRBJ2-5, with 10 positions matching TRBD2. The better agreement between TRBJ2-1 and the DNA end casts doubt on the J call. The CDR3 spans 14 residues. Germline-derived CDR1 and CDR2 are ENHRY and SYGVKD. The CDR3 here is CATGFLAGDNEQFF. CDR3 bases: TGTGCCACCGGCTTTCTAGCGGGAGACAATGAGCAGTTCTTC.

The J gene is TRBJ2-3, the V gene TRBV4-3; 10 bases align to TRBD2. Germline assignment: CDR1 LGHNA and CDR2 YSLEER. This CDR3 has 16 residues. V was pared by 0 bases and J by 7 bases, with 7 bases of the junction left unmatched. The CDR3 sequence: CASSQDPAGGVNTQYF. The CDR3 region has the DNA TGCGCCAGCAGCCAAGATCCAGCGGGAGGGGTAAATACGCAGTATTTT.

This clonotype was counted a few times. The chain is built from TRBV29-1 and TRBJ2-7, with TRBD2 as a possible D gene (5 bases). Between the trimmed V and J ends, which lost 4 bases and 2 bases, there was a span of 9 bases. The CDR3 has 12 residues. Germline lookup yields CDR1 SQVTM and CDR2 ANQGSEA. CDR3 region: CSVASSTYEQYF. The CDR3 DNA follows: TGCAGCGTTGCCTCTAGCACCTACGAGCAGTACTTC.

This clonotype came up a few times. The chain recombines TRBV7-2 with TRBJ2-3, with D maybe TRBD2 (6 bases). CDR1 and CDR2 (germline): SGHTA, FQGNSA. Between the trimmed V and J ends, which lost 6 bases and 5 bases, there was a span of 15 bases. This CDR3 is 14 amino acids long. CDR3 DNA sequence: TGTGCCAGCAGTCGCGGGGAATTAGTAGATACGCAGTATTTT. Its translation is CASSRGELVDTQYF.